Following are 2 T cell receptor beta chains from one sample sequenced in a study of CD8 T cells in ankylosing spondylitis. MiXCR, run by TCRdb on the 5' RACE reads, gives a single entry per CDR3 protein. The sample lists about 350,000 distinct CDR3 sequences; 20% were seen once. The specimen was blood, either unsorted or a sorted T cell fraction (not recorded which). The receptor set was obtained from a male donor with ankylosing spondylitis or in good health (not recorded which).

This chain joins TRBV7-9 and TRBJ2-2; no clear D gene. Trimming cost V 1 base and J 3 bases, with 6 bases left between them. The V gene's germline CDR1 is SEHNR and CDR2 FQNEAQ (reference sequence). The CDR3 consists of 14 residues. The CDR3: CASSLVADTGELFF. In nucleotides, the CDR3 is TGTGCCAGCAGCTTAGTCGCGGACACCGGGGAGCTGTTTTTT.

The DNA of the CDR3 is TGTGCCAGCAGCAAGGGACAGCCCTCATACAATGAGCAGTTCTTC. This codes for CASSKGQPSYNEQFF. The chain carries TRBV5-5 and TRBJ2-1; 7 positions match TRBD1. V lost 4 bases and J lost 4; bases outside the gene matches: 8. The CDR3 runs 15 residues. Germline V gene sequence: CDR1 SGHKS, CDR2 YYEKEE (reference sequence). Full variable domain (remainder filled in from reference TRBV5-5 and TRBJ2-1): DAGVTQSPTHLIKTRGQQVTLRCSPISGHKSVSWYQQVLGQGPQFIFQYYEKEERGRGNFPDRFSARQFPNYSSELNVNALLLGDSALYLCASSKGQPSYNEQFFGPGTRLTVL.